The TCR beta chain described here comes from a study of cytomegalovirus exposure and HLA in healthy donors. PCR involved 60 Vbeta and 13 Jbeta primers. Profiled with immunoSEQ multiplex PCR; TCRdb holds only in-frame clones, not every one. The data show roughly 170,000 clones, with around 80% seen just once and around 4.9% held by the top ten. General observations from the study: Presence/absence analyses supposed approximately even sequencing depth among donors.

With regard to this clone: Its antigen is undetermined.

The sequenced sample was PBMCs. This clonotype was sampled from a man younger than 30 in good health and CMV-seronegative.

DNA of the CDR3: TGCGCCAGCAGCCAAGATATGCAGGGGGCTTTCTTT. Its protein product is CASSQDMQGAFF. This chain uses TRBV4-1 with TRBJ1-1; D is possibly TRBD1 (6 bases). Per the germline V gene, CDR1 is MGHRA and CDR2 is YSYEKL. CDR3 length: 12 amino acids. V was cut by 0 bases and J by 11 bases, with 10 bases left in between.